Listed below are T cell receptor beta chains from one sample, sequenced in a study of blood T cell repertoires in COVID-19. Generated by immunoSEQ multiplex PCR, the TCRdb table keeps only in-frame clones and is missing some. The table includes roughly 75,000 clones, around 89% detected once. The sequenced sample consisted of peripheral blood. Every receptor here comes from a man in his sixties with acute or convalescent COVID-19. Each CDR3 is given with its conserved first and last residue. The order of the fields is J gene, clone size, D gene, V gene, CDR3 protein, CDR3 DNA. The D gene is left open where the match is weak. Clone size is shown for a subset of rows, as once, few, many or a class of expanded clone.

J gene: TRBJ1-5; clone size: .; D gene: .; V gene: TRBV6-5; CDR3 protein: CASSWDSGGDQPQHF; CDR3 DNA: TGTGCCAGCAGTTGGGATTCCGGAGGGGATCAGCCCCAGCATTTT
J gene: TRBJ1-2; clone size: .; D gene: .; V gene: TRBV7-9; CDR3 protein: CASSFLGQGYTF; CDR3 DNA: TGTGCCAGCAGCTTCCTGGGCCAGGGCTACACCTTC
J gene: TRBJ2-1; clone size: .; D gene: TRBD2; V gene: TRBV18; CDR3 protein: CASSPPTLAGRLGNEQFF; CDR3 DNA: TGTGCCAGCTCACCACCAACGCTAGCGGGACGACTGGGAAATGAGCAGTTCTTC
J gene: TRBJ2-1; clone size: .; D gene: TRBD2; V gene: TRBV7-9; CDR3 protein: CASSLESGSYNEQFF; CDR3 DNA: TGTGCCAGCAGCTTAGAGAGCGGGAGCTACAATGAGCAGTTCTTC
J gene: TRBJ1-2; clone size: .; D gene: .; V gene: TRBV4-2; CDR3 protein: CASSQGQDYGYTF; CDR3 DNA: TGTGCCAGCAGCCAAGGGCAGGACTATGGCTACACCTTC
J gene: TRBJ1-5; clone size: .; D gene: .; V gene: TRBV18; CDR3 protein: CASSPVRSPPQHF; CDR3 DNA: TGTGCCAGCTCACCTGTCCGGAGTCCGCCCCAGCATTTT
J gene: TRBJ2-3; clone size: .; D gene: TRBD2; V gene: TRBV10-2; CDR3 protein: CASSDGASGIPDTQYF; CDR3 DNA: TGCGCCAGCAGTGATGGGGCTAGCGGGATTCCAGATACGCAGTATTTT
J gene: TRBJ1-5; clone size: .; D gene: .; V gene: TRBV19; CDR3 protein: CASSFNRAFQHF; CDR3 DNA: TGTGCCAGTAGTTTTAACAGGGCTTTTCAGCATTTT
J gene: TRBJ1-2; clone size: .; D gene: TRBD1; V gene: TRBV5-4; CDR3 protein: CASSSWDRGHGYTF; CDR3 DNA: TGTGCCAGCAGCTCATGGGACAGGGGGCACGGCTACACCTTC
J gene: TRBJ2-5; clone size: .; D gene: TRBD2; V gene: TRBV4-2; CDR3 protein: CASSQATSWETQYF; CDR3 DNA: TGTGCCAGCAGCCAAGCGACTAGCTGGGAGACCCAGTACTTC
J gene: TRBJ1-1; clone size: .; D gene: TRBD1; V gene: TRBV28; CDR3 protein: CVTAGGWRSIWEAFF; CDR3 DNA: TGTGTGACCGCAGGGGGCTGGAGGTCCATTTGGGAAGCTTTCTTT
J gene: TRBJ2-2; clone size: .; D gene: .; V gene: TRBV6-1; CDR3 protein: CASSEAAGDTGELFF; CDR3 DNA: TGTGCCAGCAGTGAAGCCGCGGGCGACACCGGGGAGCTGTTTTTT
J gene: TRBJ2-5; clone size: .; D gene: TRBD1; V gene: TRBV7-9; CDR3 protein: CASSILGQPHQETQYF; CDR3 DNA: TGTGCCAGCAGTATACTGGGACAGCCGCACCAAGAGACCCAGTACTTC
J gene: TRBJ2-5; clone size: once; D gene: .; V gene: TRBV5-1; CDR3 protein: CASSLGGKETQYF; CDR3 DNA: TGCGCCAGCAGCTTGGGCGGGAAAGAGACCCAGTACTTC
J gene: TRBJ2-2; clone size: .; D gene: TRBD1; V gene: TRBV6-2/TRBV6-3; CDR3 protein: CASSPGGTGNVAGELFF; CDR3 DNA: TGTGCCAGCAGCCCTGGCGGGACAGGGAATGTCGCCGGGGAGCTGTTTTTT
J gene: TRBJ2-3; clone size: .; D gene: TRBD2; V gene: TRBV5-1; CDR3 protein: CASSGLADTSTDTQYF; CDR3 DNA: TGCGCCAGCAGCGGACTAGCGGACACTAGCACAGATACGCAGTATTTT
J gene: TRBJ2-2; clone size: .; D gene: TRBD1; V gene: TRBV5-1; CDR3 protein: CASRKTGNNAGELFF; CDR3 DNA: TGCGCCAGCAGAAAGACAGGGAACAACGCCGGGGAGCTGTTTTTT
J gene: TRBJ2-2; clone size: once; D gene: .; V gene: TRBV19; CDR3 protein: CASSILRAGELFF; CDR3 DNA: TGTGCCAGTAGTATCCTCCGTGCCGGGGAGCTGTTTTTT
J gene: TRBJ2-3; clone size: .; D gene: TRBD1; V gene: TRBV7-8; CDR3 protein: CASSHRGGSTDTQYF; CDR3 DNA: TGTGCCAGCAGCCACAGGGGTGGGAGCACAGATACGCAGTATTTT
J gene: TRBJ2-5; clone size: .; D gene: .; V gene: TRBV24-1; CDR3 protein: CATSENTLSQETQYF; CDR3 DNA: TGTGCCACCAGTGAAAACACCCTTTCACAAGAGACCCAGTACTTC
J gene: TRBJ2-5; clone size: .; D gene: .; V gene: TRBV7-9; CDR3 protein: CASSPISTGRGETQYF; CDR3 DNA: TGTGCCAGCAGCCCCATTTCGACAGGCAGGGGAGAGACCCAGTACTTC
J gene: TRBJ1-2; clone size: .; D gene: .; V gene: TRBV7-3; CDR3 protein: CASSPGRGNYGYTF; CDR3 DNA: TGTGCCAGCAGCCCGGGGAGGGGGAACTATGGCTACACCTTC
J gene: TRBJ1-1; clone size: .; D gene: .; V gene: TRBV19; CDR3 protein: CASRQRFENTEAFF; CDR3 DNA: TGTGCCAGTAGGCAGCGCTTCGAGAACACTGAAGCTTTCTTT
J gene: TRBJ2-7; clone size: .; D gene: TRBD1; V gene: TRBV6-5; CDR3 protein: CASSPDRGPLEQYF; CDR3 DNA: TGTGCCAGCAGTCCTGACAGGGGTCCCCTGGAGCAGTACTTC